This record looks at one TCR beta chain sequence and its context. What it recognizes is unknown. This sample was included in a study of cytomegalovirus exposure and HLA in healthy donors. The CDR3 covers 15 residues. V shed 4 bases, J shed 3 bases, and the junction held 8 bases outside the gene matches. The germline V gene has CDR1 SGDLS and CDR2 YYNGEE. Those who donated were healthy bone marrow donors. A multiplex PCR was run with 60 Vbeta primers and 13 Jbeta primers. Profiling relied on immunoSEQ multiplex PCR, and the TCRdb table lists in-frame clones only, not all of them. The sample has about 190,000 clones, 65% to 75% seen once. Study-wide points: Reports state that TCR beta sequences accurately predicted most subjects' HLA-A and HLA-B alleles. DRB1 had the most TCR associations and HLA-C the fewest, a later analysis found, with rates varying by HLA locus. According to an earlier analysis, most TCR beta V segments yielded productive rearrangements about 87% or about 30% of the time.

The gene calls are TRBV9 and TRBJ1-2, with 8 bases fitting TRBD1. The sequencing input was PBMCs. The origin of this receptor is a man aged 30-40 years in good health and CMV-seropositive. The CDR3 here is CASSLGQGRDYGYTF. CDR3 in DNA: TGTGCCAGCAGCTTAGGACAGGGAAGGGACTATGGCTACACCTTC.